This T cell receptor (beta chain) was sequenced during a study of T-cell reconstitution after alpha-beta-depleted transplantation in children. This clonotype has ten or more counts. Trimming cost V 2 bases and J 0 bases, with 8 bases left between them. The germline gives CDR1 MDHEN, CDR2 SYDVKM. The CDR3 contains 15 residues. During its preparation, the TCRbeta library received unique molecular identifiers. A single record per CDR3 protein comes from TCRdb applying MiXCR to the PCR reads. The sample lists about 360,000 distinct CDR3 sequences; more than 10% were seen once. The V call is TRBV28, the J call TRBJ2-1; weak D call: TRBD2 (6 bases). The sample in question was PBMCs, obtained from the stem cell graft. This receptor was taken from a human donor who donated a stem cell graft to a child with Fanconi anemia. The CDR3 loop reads CASSLRGSSYNEQFF. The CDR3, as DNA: TGTGCCAGCAGTTTACGGGGGAGCTCCTACAATGAGCAGTTCTTC. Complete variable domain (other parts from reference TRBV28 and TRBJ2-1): DVKVTQSSRYLVKRTGEKVFLECVQDMDHENMFWYRQDPGLGLRLIYFSYDVKMKEKGDIPEGYSVSREKKERFSLILESASTNQTSMYLCASSLRGSSYNEQFFGPGTRLTVL.